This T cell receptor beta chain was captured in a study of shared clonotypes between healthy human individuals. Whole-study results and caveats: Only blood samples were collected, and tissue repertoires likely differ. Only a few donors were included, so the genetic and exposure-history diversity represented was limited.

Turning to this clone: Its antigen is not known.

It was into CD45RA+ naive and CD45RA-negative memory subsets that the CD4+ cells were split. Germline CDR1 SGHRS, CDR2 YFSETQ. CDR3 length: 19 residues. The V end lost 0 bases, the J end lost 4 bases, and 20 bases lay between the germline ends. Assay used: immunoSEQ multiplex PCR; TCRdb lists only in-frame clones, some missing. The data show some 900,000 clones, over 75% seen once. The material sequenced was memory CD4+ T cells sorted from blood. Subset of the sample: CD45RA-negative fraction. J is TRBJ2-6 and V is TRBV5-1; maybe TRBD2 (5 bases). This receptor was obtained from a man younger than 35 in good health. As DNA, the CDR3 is TGCGCCAGCAGCTTGGCCGCCAACTCACAGCGGTGGGGGGCCAACGTCCTGACTTTC. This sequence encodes CASSLAANSQRWGANVLTF. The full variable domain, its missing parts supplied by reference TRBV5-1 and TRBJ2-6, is KAGVTQTPRYLIKTRGQQVTLSCSPISGHRSVSWYQQTPGQGLQFLFEYFSETQRNKGNFPGRFSGRQFSNSRSEMNVSTLELGDSALYLCASSLAANSQRWGANVLTFGAGSRLTVL.